This T cell receptor (beta chain) was identified during a study of CD8 T cells in Susac syndrome. Study-wide results and caveats: The study's TCR sequencing and HLA analysis covered a relatively small number of individuals, and the study acknowledged this.

Reverse transcription used about 0.45 to 1 ug RNA and random hexamers. TCRdb ran MiXCR on the immunoSEQ multiplex PCR reads and lists one entry per CDR3 protein. The sample includes roughly 190,000 distinct CDR3 sequences, 85% to 95% of them seen just once. V was cut by 0 bases and J by 2 bases, with 5 bases left in between. The CDR3 is 14 residues long. CDR1 is MNHEY and CDR2 is SVGEGT in the germline V gene. Remarks on this clonotype: Antigen specificity is unknown.

This sequence joins TRBV6-2 or TRBV6-3 and TRBJ1-5; the D is unclear. Source material: CD4+ T cells from PBMCs. The TCR comes from a human donor in good health. CDR3 sequence: CASSYSAGNQPQHF. CDR3 DNA sequence: TGTGCCAGCAGTTACTCAGCGGGCAATCAGCCCCAGCATTTT.